The clone carrying this T cell receptor beta chain was seen many times. Antigen unknown. The source of the sample is a study of T-cell reconstitution after alpha-beta-depleted transplantation in children. Study-level findings and limits: Once a year had passed after transplant, T-cell counts and diversity came mostly from newly produced T cells. Surviving recipient cells, namely T cells and thymic progenitors, were the source of high day-60 TCRbeta diversity in some patients. Approximately two months post-transplant, alpha-beta T cells reportedly originated from several hundred expanded graft clones.

Germline V gives CDR1 LGHDT, CDR2 YNNKEL (reference sequence). The CDR3 loop spans 13 amino acids. Trimming shortened V by 0 bases and J by 8 bases, and 10 bases separated the two germline ends. Molecular barcoding with unique molecular identifiers was used for the TCRbeta library. TCRdb re-called the PCR reads through MiXCR, storing one row per CDR3 protein. The sample yields about 200,000 distinct CDR3 sequences, approximately 8.4% seen once. The clonotype was recovered from a male patient between 2 and 10 years old who had a stem cell transplant for acute myeloid leukemia, so the T cells may come from the graft donor. The sequencing here drew on PBMCs, mostly from graft donor cells, taken 360 days after TCRalphabeta/CD19-depleted stem cell transplant. V gene TRBV3-1 combines with J gene TRBJ1-2; tentative D call: TRBD1 (6 bases). The chain's CDR3 is CASSQEGARGYTF. DNA for the CDR3: TGTGCCAGCAGCCAAGAGGGGGCGCGGGGCTACACCTTC.